A single T cell receptor beta chain is shown here with its context. The antigen is unknown. This specimen belongs to a study of shared clonotypes between healthy human individuals. Across the whole study: A couple of women and three men aged 18 to 49 served as donors.

Study outcomes and limitations: Relative to memory subsets, naive subsets generally showed larger estimated richness.

Splitting of CD4+ cells produced CD45RA+ naive and CD45RA-negative memory subsets. Some clones are missing from TCRdb's copy, which holds only in-frame ones; the method was immunoSEQ multiplex PCR. The sample shows approximately 1,500,000 clones, around 98% of them seen only once. The sequence was collected from a man aged 25 to 40 in good health. Sequencing used naive CD4+ T cells sorted from blood. The subset here: CD45RA+ positively selected.

The CDR3 is CASSPGPLEYEQYF. DNA of the CDR3: TGCGCCAGCAGCCCCGGCCCTCTAGAATACGAGCAGTACTTC. The rearrangement links TRBV5-1 to TRBJ2-7; D unclear. Trimming removed 4 bases from V and 4 bases from J, with 15 bases in between. The CDR3 is 14 amino acids. Germline V gene sequence: CDR1 SGHRS, CDR2 YFSETQ.